Shown below are 24 T cell receptor beta chains from a single sample sequenced in a study of tumor-infiltrating lymphocytes in primary liver carcinoma. Unsorted whole blood supplied the blood RNA, and germline DNA was isolated too. From roughly 470 ng total RNA, TCR beta cDNA was generated with a primer in the constant region. Investigators got TCR beta libraries out of three nested multiplex PCR rounds, done with slightly modified ARM-PCR. TRBV1-TRBV30 forward primers paired with a C-beta reverse primer drove the first two PCR rounds, 10 cycles each. TCRdb passed the multiplex PCR reads through MiXCR, listing each CDR3 protein once. This table has more than 150,000 distinct CDR3 sequences, over 45% appearing once. The sequenced sample was peripheral blood. The receptors were sampled from a man aged 40-50 years with primary liver carcinoma and hepatitis B virus infection.

In the case of this clonotype: At one of its ends the junction is not consistent with the germline gene, which may arise from a read error. V gene TRBV11-2 combines with J gene TRBJ2-1; TRBD2 matches 8 bases. This CDR3 is 14 amino acids long. Germline V lookup: CDR1 SGHAT, CDR2 FQNNGV. For the CDR3, the DNA is TGTGTCAGCAGCCCGAGACTAGCGATCAATGAGCAGTTCTTC. Encoded protein: CVSSPRLAINEQFF.

This clonotype came up many times. This chain joins TRBV11-2 and TRBJ2-7; 9 bases map to TRBD2. V lost 0 bases to trimming and J lost 6 bases; unmatched junction nucleotides: 6. The CDR3 runs to 15 residues. Looked up from germline, CDR1 is SGHAT and CDR2 is FQNNGV. For the CDR3, the DNA is TGTGCCAGCAGCTTAGAGTTAGCGGGAGTAAGCGAGCAGTACTTC. Its translation is CASSLELAGVSEQYF.

About this clonotype: Germline and junction disagree at one end, which may indicate a read error. The chain uses TRBV4-1 and TRBJ2-1; 11 bases match TRBD2. Germline assignment: CDR1 MGHRA and CDR2 YSYEKL. This CDR3 contains 16 residues. This chain's CDR3 is CASSQPTSGSKNEQLF. As DNA, the CDR3 is TGCGCCAGTAGCCAACCTACTAGCGGGAGTAAAAATGAGCAGCTCTTC.

The table lists this clonotype with a few counts. The CDR3 here is CASSFGNQPQHF. DNA of the CDR3: TGTGCCAGCAGCTTCGGCAATCAGCCCCAGCATTTT. The chain employs TRBV5-6 and TRBJ1-5; no definite D call. The CDR3 spans 12 residues. V was trimmed by 2 bases and J by 2 bases, leaving 2 bases between them. Germline lookup yields CDR1 SGHDT and CDR2 YYEEEE. The whole variable domain, filled in from reference TRBV5-6 and TRBJ1-5, reads DAGVTQSPTHLIKTRGQQVTLRCSPKSGHDTVSWYQQALGQGPQFIFQYYEEEERQRGNFPDRFSGHQFPNYSSELNVNALLLGDSALYLCASSFGNQPQHFGDGTRLSIL.

Details on this clonotype: Compared with germline, one end of the junction differs, possibly owing to a read error. V usage is TRBV4-1 and J usage is TRBJ2-3, with a possible D match to TRBD1 (5 bases). This CDR3 has 17 amino acids. CDR1 is MGHRA and CDR2 is YSYEKL in the germline V gene. The DNA for the CDR3 is TGCGCCGGCAGCCCAAAAAGCCTGGGGAATAGGGGAGATACGCAGTATTTT. It specifies CAGSPKSLGNRGDTQYF.

The chain joins TRBV4-2 to TRBJ2-2; D is unclear. The CDR3 has 17 amino acids. From germline, CDR1 is LGHNA and CDR2 YNFKEQ. V lost 0 bases to trimming and J lost 0 bases, with 11 bases between them. As DNA, the CDR3 is TGTGCCAGCAGCCAAGATGGGCGATCCGCGAACACCGGGGAGCTGTTTTTT. As protein: CASSQDGRSANTGELFF.

This chain joins TRBV11-1 and TRBJ2-1; TRBD2 matches at 8 bases. This CDR3 is 15 amino acids long. Germline V gives CDR1 SGHAT, CDR2 FQDESV (reference sequence). Germline trimming cut 6 bases from V and 15 bases from J; bases unmatched to any gene: 19. The CDR3 is CASRSGRVTCNERFF. CDR3 DNA: TGTGCCAGCAGATCCGGGAGGGTTACCTGCAATGAACGGTTCTTC.

The rearrangement links TRBV10-3 to TRBJ2-7, with 12 bases lining up with TRBD2. CDR1 and CDR2 (germline): ENHRY, SYGVKD. The V gene end was trimmed by 3 bases and the J gene end by 3 bases; junction bases not matched to a gene: 6. This CDR3 contains 16 residues. Here the CDR3 reads CAISDSSGRGNYEQYF. Written as DNA, the CDR3 is TGTGCCATCAGTGATTCTAGCGGGAGGGGAAACTACGAGCAGTACTTC.

The table lists this clonotype with a few counts. The chain links TRBV28 to TRBJ2-7; D gene unclear. CDR3 size: 14 residues. CDR1 is MDHEN, CDR2 SYDVKM, per germline. V lost 3 bases to trimming and J lost 4 bases, with 13 bases between them. The chain's CDR3 is CASSLSELWYEQYF. CDR3 nucleotides: TGTGCCAGCAGTTTGAGCGAGTTGTGGTACGAGCAGTACTTC.

The V gene is TRBV29-1, the J gene TRBJ2-2; D may be TRBD1 or TRBD2 (5 bases each). The CDR3 loop spans 12 amino acids. The germline gives CDR1 SQVTM, CDR2 ANQGSEA. Trimming took 7 bases from V and 3 from J, leaving 9 bases between them. CDR3 coding DNA: TGCAGCGGGGGACCCGACACCGGGGAGCTGTTTTTT. It translates to CSGGPDTGELFF.

The genes are TRBV6-6 and TRBJ2-3; weak D call: TRBD1 (5 bases). The germline V and J ends were trimmed by 2 bases and 0 bases, with 9 bases remaining between them. Looked up from germline, CDR1 is MNHNY and CDR2 is SVGAGI (reference sequence). This CDR3 is built from 15 residues. The CDR3 sequence: CASSYTGRSTDTQYF. As DNA, the CDR3 is TGTGCCAGCAGTTACACAGGACGGAGCACAGATACGCAGTATTTT.

Note on this clonotype: A read error may be the cause here, since a much bigger clone is one base away. V usage is TRBV29-1 and J usage is TRBJ2-1, with D possibly being TRBD1 (5 bases). Trimming pared 6 bases from V and 4 bases from J, leaving 13 bases between. The CDR3 is made up of 13 amino acids. From germline, CDR1 is SQVTM and CDR2 ANQGSEA. DNA of the CDR3: TGCAGCGTGTCGACAGACAAGTACAATGAGCAGTTCTTC. Translation gives CSVSTDKYNEQFF.

V gene TRBV10-1 combines with J gene TRBJ2-7; D ambiguous. V was clipped by 4 bases and J by 2 bases, with 12 bases between them. The CDR3 is 14 residues long. Germline V lookup: CDR1 WNHNN, CDR2 SYGVQD (reference sequence). Here the CDR3 reads CASSGALSPYEQYF. The CDR3 nucleotides are TGCGCCAGCAGTGGAGCCCTTAGCCCCTACGAGCAGTACTTC.

This chain joins TRBV6-2 or TRBV6-3 and TRBJ2-2; 8 bases are a match to TRBD1. This CDR3 spans 15 amino acids. The germline V gene encodes CDR1 MNHEY and CDR2 SVGEGT. J was trimmed by 7 bases and V by 9 bases; bases with no gene match: 13. Here the CDR3 DNA reads TGTGCCAGTACAGAGGGGACAGGCATCTTCGGGGAGCTGTTTTTT. Protein: CASTEGTGIFGELFF.

The chain carries TRBV29-1 and TRBJ2-3; D is undetermined. Germline values: CDR1 SQVTM, CDR2 ANQGSEA. This CDR3 has 14 residues. V lost 6 bases and J 3 bases, leaving 16 bases between the germline ends. The CDR3: CSVANPRMTDTQYF. CDR3 coding DNA: TGCAGCGTAGCTAACCCGCGTATGACAGATACGCAGTATTTT.

The chain is built from TRBV12-3 or TRBV12-4 and TRBJ2-5, with TRBD1 matching over 7 bases. V shed 6 bases and J 4 bases; nucleotides not matched to a gene: 5. The length of the CDR3 is 13 residues. As DNA, the CDR3 is TGTGCCAGCAGGGGACAGCCAGGAGAGACCCAGTACTTC. It yields the protein CASRGQPGETQYF.

On this clonotype itself: A read error may be the cause here, since a much bigger clone is one base away. The conserved closing phenylalanine or tryptophan is absent in this CDR3, likely reflecting a read error. This chain links TRBV6-1 with TRBJ2-1; D gene unclear. Germline CDR1 reads MNHNS; CDR2 reads SASEGT. The CDR3 totals 15 residues. V dropped 6 bases and J dropped 0 bases, with 12 bases sitting between them. CDR3: CASSPTGLSYNEQFL. CDR3 DNA: TGTGCCAGCAGCCCCACCGGGCTCTCCTACAATGAGCAGTTCCTC.

Notes on this clonotype: This may be a read error, as it is one base from a much larger clone. Given the absence of the conserved phenylalanine or tryptophan at the CDR3 end, a read error is likely. J is TRBJ2-7 and V is TRBV11-2, with D uncertain. The germline CDR1 and CDR2 sequences are SGHAT and FQNNGV. CDR3 length equals 13 residues. Trimming pared 4 bases from V and 0 bases from J, leaving 7 bases between. The DNA of the CDR3 is TGTGCCAGCAGCTCAGGCTTCTCCTACGAGCAGTACTTA. Translated, it gives CASSSGFSYEQYL.

This clonotype appeared a single time. The rearrangement joins TRBV5-1 to TRBJ1-2; TRBD1 agrees at 7 bases. CDR1 SGHRS and CDR2 YFSETQ come from the germline V gene. This CDR3 region has 15 residues. V shed 2 bases, J shed 3 bases, and the junction held 7 bases outside the gene matches. CDR3 protein: CASSLQRTGDYGYTF. CDR3 sequence (DNA): TGCGCCAGCAGCTTACAACGCACAGGGGACTATGGCTACACCTTC.

To note about this clonotype: This may stem from a read error, because a much larger clone lies one nucleotide away. The rearrangement links TRBV6-1 to TRBJ2-4; the D is unclear. The CDR3 consists of 14 residues. Germline V gene lookup returns CDR1 MNHNS and CDR2 SASEGT. CDR3: CASSDLVVKYIQYF. CDR3 sequence (DNA): TGTGCCAGCAGTGATTTAGTGGTCAAATACATTCAGTACTTC.

With regard to this clonotype: Germline is not matched at one junction end, which may reflect a read error. The CDR3 nucleotides read TGTGCCAGTAGCTTAAAGGGTCCTGGGTCCAACGTCCTGACTTTC. Protein product: CASSLKGPGSNVLTF. The chain uses TRBV11-1 and TRBJ2-6; no definite D call. The CDR3 has 15 residues. Germline CDR1 and CDR2: SGHAT and FQDESV (reference sequence).

This clonotype was seen a single time. An end of the junction differs from the germline gene, which may be a read error. V is TRBV11-2 and J is TRBJ2-7; tentatively, D is TRBD1 (5 bases). Germline V gene lookup returns CDR1 SGHAT and CDR2 FQNNGV. This CDR3 is built from 14 residues. DNA of the CDR3: TGTGCGAGCAGCTTAAACGACAGAGCCTACGAGCGGTACTTC. It encodes CASSLNDRAYERYF.

This clonotype was observed once. The chain employs TRBV4-2 and TRBJ2-2, with TRBD2 as a possible D gene (6 bases). V lost 5 bases and J lost 4, with 14 bases in between. Germline CDR1 reads LGHNA; CDR2 reads YNFKEQ. The CDR3 covers 15 residues. The CDR3 region is CASSSERAGTGELFF. The CDR3 bases are TGTGCCAGCAGCTCCGAGCGGGCGGGCACCGGGGAGCTGTTTTTT.

As to this clonotype: The junction and the germline gene differ at one end; a read error may be behind it. This rearrangement joins TRBV11-1 to TRBJ1-1; 7 bases line up with TRBD1. Germline CDR1 is SGHAT and CDR2 is FQDESV (reference sequence). CDR3 length equals 14 residues. The CDR3 region is CVSSLEQGFTEAFF. In DNA form, the CDR3 reads TGTGTCAGCAGCTTAGAACAGGGGTTTACTGAAGCTTTCTTT.